The present entry profiles one T cell receptor (beta chain) with its context. Sequencing used immunoSEQ multiplex PCR; TCRdb keeps in-frame clones, though not all of them. The sample has about 37,000 clones, 90% to 95% seen once; the top ten hold roughly 0.45%. This sample stems from a study of T cell changes during pregnancy in multiple sclerosis. The V gene lost 0 bases and the J gene lost 5 bases, with 14 bases spanning the gap. The CDR3 covers 14 residues. Germline CDR1 is SQVTM and CDR2 is ANQGSEA. The material sequenced was CD4+ T cells from peripheral blood mononuclear cells, taken in the third trimester of pregnancy. V and J are TRBV29-1 and TRBJ2-7; TRBD2 might be the D (5 bases). The sequence was obtained from a female donor in good health, enrolled as a control in a pregnancy study. CDR3: CSVEDRRSSHEQYF. The CDR3 DNA reads as TGCAGCGTTGAAGATCGGAGGAGTTCCCACGAGCAGTACTTC.